The 10 T cell receptor beta chains in this list originate from one sample, sequenced in a study of cytomegalovirus exposure and HLA in healthy donors. In the PCR, 60 Vbeta and 13 Jbeta primers were used. Method: immunoSEQ multiplex PCR; TCRdb's copy keeps in-frame clones and lacks some. This table has around 200,000 clones, about three quarters appearing once. Sequenced: PBMCs. These receptors originate from a man younger than 30 in good health and CMV-seronegative.

The chain is built from TRBV6-1 and TRBJ1-5; D is ambiguous. V lost 1 base and J 1 base, leaving 11 bases between the germline ends. The CDR3 is 16 residues long. CDR1 and CDR2 (germline): MNHNS, SASEGT. The CDR3 protein is CASSEGGNWSNQPQHF. In DNA, the CDR3 is TGTGCCAGCAGTGAAGGCGGGAATTGGAGCAATCAGCCCCAGCATTTT.

V and J are TRBV2 and TRBJ2-1; the match to TRBD1 covers 8 bases. The CDR3 totals 19 residues. V lost 5 bases to trimming and J lost 6 bases; unmatched junction nucleotides: 21. Per the germline V gene, CDR1 is SNHLY and CDR2 is FYNNEI. CDR3 sequence reads: CASSPTPVLDRARFNEQFF. The CDR3 coding sequence is TGTGCCAGCAGTCCAACCCCGGTCCTGGACAGGGCACGATTCAATGAGCAGTTCTTC.

This clone was seen a handful of times. The chain recombines TRBV28 with TRBJ1-2; the D gene is possibly TRBD1 (5 bases). The V and J ends lost 3 bases and 4 bases respectively, with 18 bases between them. The CDR3 is 16 amino acids. Germline CDR1 reads MDHEN; CDR2 reads SYDVKM. CDR3 amino acids: CASSFSRGDQVYGYTF. The CDR3 region has the DNA TGTGCCAGCAGTTTCTCTCGGGGGGATCAAGTCTATGGCTACACCTTC.

The chain is built from TRBV11-2 and TRBJ2-1; 10 positions agree with TRBD2. Germline loops: CDR1 SGHAT, CDR2 FQNNGV. J gave up 9 bases and V 1 base, and 9 bases lay outside the gene matches. This CDR3 is built from 16 residues. The CDR3 region has the DNA TGTGCCAGCAGCTTAGGGCTAGCGGGAGTATCGGTTGAGCAGTTCTTC. This encodes CASSLGLAGVSVEQFF.

The chain links TRBV13 to TRBJ2-5; maybe TRBD2 (5 bases). The CDR3 totals 15 residues. Deletions cut 0 bases from V and 2 bases from J, with 10 bases between. The germline V gene has CDR1 PRHDT and CDR2 FYEKMQ (reference sequence). The CDR3 protein is CASSLGRSGQETQYF. CDR3 sequence (DNA): TGTGCCAGCAGCTTAGGTAGAAGCGGTCAAGAGACCCAGTACTTC.

The chain employs TRBV7-9 and TRBJ2-2, with 14 bases that match TRBD2. Germline V CDR1 and CDR2: SEHNR, FQNEAQ (reference sequence). This CDR3 spans 14 amino acids. Trimming removed 11 bases from V and 8 bases from J; junction bases left unmatched: 7. CDR3 region: CASGLAGGQGELFF. The CDR3 bases are TGTGCCTCCGGACTAGCGGGGGGACAGGGGGAGCTGTTTTTT. Complete variable domain (other parts from reference TRBV7-9 and TRBJ2-2): DTGVSQNPRHKITKRGQNVTFRCDPISEHNRLYWYRQTLGQGPEFLTYFQNEAQLEKSRLLSDRFSAERPKGSFSTLEIQRTEQGDSAMYLCASGLAGGQGELFFGEGSRLTVL.

This chain connects TRBV7-3 to TRBJ2-1; 11 bases are a match to TRBD2. The V and J ends lost 4 bases and 7 bases, in that order; junction bases with no gene match: 6. The CDR3 totals 15 residues. Germline values: CDR1 SGHTA, CDR2 FQGTGA. The CDR3 DNA follows: TGTGCCAGCAGCTCCTCACTAGCGGGAGCAAATGAGCAGTTCTTC. Protein product: CASSSSLAGANEQFF.

The J gene is TRBJ2-3, the V gene TRBV2, with 10 bases aligning to TRBD2. The junction had 6 bases not matched to a gene; V was cut back by 6 bases and J by 3 bases. The CDR3 has 15 amino acids. The germline CDR1 and CDR2 sequences are SNHLY and FYNNEI. CDR3 protein: CASRILAGLTDTQYF. In DNA, the CDR3 is TGTGCCAGCAGGATACTAGCGGGGTTGACAGATACGCAGTATTTT.

The chain recombines TRBV7-6 with TRBJ2-7; D gene ambiguous. The CDR3 extends over 14 amino acids. Trimming removed 5 bases at V and 0 bases at J, with 11 bases between. Germline CDR1 SGHVS, CDR2 FNYEAQ. CDR3 amino acids: CASSPGGLSYEQYF. CDR3 DNA sequence: TGTGCCAGCAGCCCCGGTGGGCTCTCCTACGAGCAGTACTTC.

In this sample, this clone turned up a few times. The genes are TRBV29-1 and TRBJ2-7, with TRBD2 identical over 7 bases. Germline trimming cut 0 bases from V and 3 bases from J; bases unmatched to any gene: 11. The CDR3 is 16 amino acids. CDR1 SQVTM and CDR2 ANQGSEA come from the germline V gene. In DNA form, the CDR3 reads TGCAGCGTTGAAGAACGGCCGGGGGTAGCGGGCTACGAGCAGTACTTC. It encodes CSVEERPGVAGYEQYF.